The rows below give T cell receptor beta chains drawn from one sample of a study of blood T cell repertoires in COVID-19. Sequencing was performed with immunoSEQ multiplex PCR; in TCRdb, only in-frame clones are kept and a portion is missing. The sample comprises some 150,000 clones, about 85% of which are singletons, and roughly 1.2% rests with the top ten. The sequenced sample was peripheral blood. Receptors were obtained from a man between 60 and 70 years old who had recovered from COVID-19. Both conserved end residues are part of each CDR3. A D gene is named only where the DNA matches it firmly. Clone size is given for some rows only: seen once, a few or many times, or a class if the clone is expanded.

J	D	V	size	CDR3	DNA
TRBJ2-7	TRBD1	TRBV6-5	NA	CACSTPGQGGHEQYF	TGTGCCTGTTCAACCCCGGGACAGGGGGGACACGAGCAGTACTTC
TRBJ2-5	TRBD2	TRBV5-1	once	CASSLGGLVFPQETQYF	TGCGCCAGCAGCTTGGGTGGACTAGTATTCCCCCAAGAGACCCAGTACTTC
TRBJ2-1	NA	TRBV19	NA	CASSPTYNEQFF	TGTGCCAGTTCTCCGACATACAATGAGCAGTTCTTC
TRBJ1-6	NA	TRBV19	NA	CASSIYDSSYNSPLHF	TGTGCCAGTAGTATATACGACAGCTCCTATAATTCACCCCTCCACTTT
TRBJ1-4	NA	TRBV20-1	NA	CSASGAGSGEKLFF	TGCAGTGCTAGTGGTGCAGGGTCTGGTGAAAAACTGTTTTTT
TRBJ1-1	TRBD1	TRBV6-1	once	CASSEASTGARTEAFF	TGTGCCAGCAGTGAAGCTTCCACAGGGGCCCGGACTGAAGCTTTCTTT
TRBJ2-7	NA	TRBV27	NA	CASSLGGHLYEQYF	TGTGCCAGCAGTTTAGGGGGACACCTCTACGAGCAGTACTTC
TRBJ1-4	NA	TRBV19	NA	CASTGVGEKLFF	TGTGCCAGTACAGGGGTGGGTGAAAAACTGTTTTTT
TRBJ2-3	NA	TRBV11-3	NA	CASSAGRTGTDTQYF	TGTGCCAGCAGCGCAGGGCGGACGGGCACAGATACGCAGTATTTT
TRBJ2-1	NA	TRBV11-2	NA	CASSLLYNEQFF	TGTGCCAGCAGCTTATTATACAATGAGCAGTTCTTC
TRBJ2-3	TRBD1	TRBV7-9	NA	CASSPGQGHTDTQYF	TGTGCCAGCAGCCCGGGACAGGGACACACAGATACGCAGTATTTT
TRBJ1-4	TRBD1	TRBV2	NA	CASLIGTEGEKLFF	TGTGCCAGCTTGATTGGGACAGAAGGGGAAAAACTGTTTTTT
TRBJ2-3	NA	TRBV9	NA	CASSAGVEETQYF	TGTGCCAGCAGCGCCGGAGTGGAGGAGACGCAGTATTTT
TRBJ1-6	TRBD1	TRBV5-1	few	CASSWGREGAVHSPLHF	TGCGCCAGCAGCTGGGGTCGTGAGGGGGCGGTTCACTCACCCCTCCACTTT
TRBJ2-5	NA	TRBV7-2	NA	CASSLVAREQETQYF	TGTGCCAGCAGCTTAGTAGCCAGGGAACAAGAGACCCAGTACTTC
TRBJ2-7	NA	TRBV9	NA	CASSPGHSSYEQYF	TGTGCCAGCAGCCCAGGCCATAGCTCCTACGAGCAGTACTTC
TRBJ2-1	NA	TRBV9	once	CASSGEGEAYNEQFF	TGTGCCAGCAGCGGGGAGGGGGAGGCCTACAATGAGCAGTTCTTC
TRBJ1-4	NA	TRBV6-6	NA	CASSRYYRVYTNEKLFF	TGTGCCAGCAGTCGTTACTACAGGGTGTACACTAATGAAAAACTGTTTTTT
TRBJ2-5	NA	TRBV7-9	NA	CASSPVPGQRETQYF	TGTGCCAGCAGCCCGGTACCCGGACAACGGGAGACCCAGTACTTC
TRBJ1-1	TRBD1	TRBV4-1	once	CASSPGQGALVTEAFF	TGCGCCAGCAGCCCGGGACAGGGGGCTCTGGTAACTGAAGCTTTCTTT
TRBJ2-7	TRBD1	TRBV4-2	NA	CAIWDPDRSYEQYF	TGTGCCATTTGGGACCCGGACAGGTCCTACGAGCAGTACTTC
TRBJ2-3	TRBD2	TRBV19	NA	CASSPGGSTDTQYF	TGTGCCAGTAGCCCGGGGGGAAGCACAGATACGCAGTATTTT
TRBJ2-7	TRBD1	TRBV9	NA	CASSEQGEPYEQYF	TGTGCCAGCAGCGAACAGGGGGAACCCTACGAGCAGTACTTC
TRBJ1-2	TRBD1	TRBV6-5	NA	CASRTGTGNGYTF	TGTGCCAGCAGAACCGGGACAGGGAACGGCTACACCTTC
TRBJ2-2	NA	TRBV4-1	NA	CASSQPWTENTGELFF	TGCGCCAGCAGCCAACCTTGGACAGAGAACACCGGGGAGCTGTTTTTT
TRBJ1-6	TRBD1	TRBV19	NA	CASRDRGSSPLHF	TGTGCCAGTAGGGACAGGGGAAGTTCACCCCTCCACTTT
TRBJ1-5	TRBD1	TRBV9	NA	CASSPGTDNQPQHF	TGTGCCAGCAGCCCCGGGACAGACAATCAGCCCCAGCATTTT
TRBJ1-5	TRBD1	TRBV20-1	NA	CSASAGTEGQPQHF	TGCAGTGCTAGTGCCGGGACAGAAGGTCAGCCCCAGCATTTT
TRBJ1-1	NA	TRBV13	NA	CASSLTGGAFF	TGTGCCAGCAGCTTAACCGGGGGTGCTTTCTTT
TRBJ2-7	NA	TRBV18	NA	CASSPPVGAIPYEQYF	TGTGCCAGCTCACCACCGGTGGGGGCGATCCCCTACGAGCAGTACTTC
TRBJ1-5	NA	TRBV4-3	NA	CASSQDAEDSAVSQHF	TGCGCCAGCAGCCAAGACGCAGAGGACAGTGCCGTGTCCCAGCATTTT